Sequencing of this T cell receptor (beta chain) was carried out in a study of Ad26.COV2.S vaccination and SARS-CoV-2 variants. Produced via immunoSEQ multiplex PCR; TCRdb's table is partial and in-frame only. The data contain hundreds of thousands of clones, around nine tenths of them singletons. As for treatment: roughly 18 received Ad26.COV2.S at low or high dose, single or two shots; five or six received placebo; per-sample allocation not given. The study sampled participants on day 63 after the first vaccine or placebo injection. Germline CDR1 MNHEY, CDR2 SMNVEV (reference sequence). The CDR3 spans 14 residues. Trimming shortened V by 5 bases and J by 4 bases, and 12 bases separated the two germline ends.

This sequence was found in a person aged 18-60 years who received the Ad26.COV2.S COVID-19 vaccine or a placebo. This rearrangement joins TRBV27 to TRBJ2-1; D is possibly TRBD2 (5 bases). Material: peripheral blood, obtained in a trial of Ad26.COV2.S vaccine versus placebo. The CDR3 DNA follows: TGTGCCAGCAGTCCCAGCGGAGTTTACAATGAGCAGTTCTTC. It translates to CASSPSGVYNEQFF.